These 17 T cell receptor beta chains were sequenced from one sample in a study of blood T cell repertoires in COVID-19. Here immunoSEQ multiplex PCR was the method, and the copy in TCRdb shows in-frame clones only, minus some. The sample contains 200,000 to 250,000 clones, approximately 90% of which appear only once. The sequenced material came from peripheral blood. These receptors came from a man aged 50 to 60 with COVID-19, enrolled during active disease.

The CDR3 DNA sequence: TGCGCCAGCAGCCCCCAGGGACAGTCCGTCTACGAGCAGTACTTC. The encoded protein is CASSPQGQSVYEQYF. The gene calls are TRBV5-1 and TRBJ2-7; 7 bases align to TRBD1. Trimming removed 4 bases from V and 3 bases from J; junction bases left unmatched: 10. Per the germline V gene, CDR1 is SGHRS and CDR2 is YFSETQ. The CDR3 consists of 15 residues.

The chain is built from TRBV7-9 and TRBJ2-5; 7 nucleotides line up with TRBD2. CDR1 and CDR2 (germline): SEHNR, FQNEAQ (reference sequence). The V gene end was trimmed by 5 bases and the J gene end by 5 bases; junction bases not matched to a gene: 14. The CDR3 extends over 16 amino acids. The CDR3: CASSEPTAGVAETQYF. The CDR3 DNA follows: TGTGCCAGCAGCGAACCCACTGCGGGAGTGGCTGAGACCCAGTACTTC.

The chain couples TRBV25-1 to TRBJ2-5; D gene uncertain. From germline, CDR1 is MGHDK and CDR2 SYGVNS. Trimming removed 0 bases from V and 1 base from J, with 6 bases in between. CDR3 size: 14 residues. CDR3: CASSEYLFQETQYF. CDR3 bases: TGTGCCAGCAGTGAATACCTCTTCCAAGAGACCCAGTACTTC.

The CDR3 coding sequence is TGTGCCAGCAGCAGGGGGCTCCCAGATACGCAGTATTTT. Protein: CASSRGLPDTQYF. V and J are TRBV2 and TRBJ2-3; 8 positions match TRBD1. J lost 4 bases, V lost 6 bases, and 3 bases had no gene match. Germline lookup yields CDR1 SNHLY and CDR2 FYNNEI. The CDR3 spans 13 residues.

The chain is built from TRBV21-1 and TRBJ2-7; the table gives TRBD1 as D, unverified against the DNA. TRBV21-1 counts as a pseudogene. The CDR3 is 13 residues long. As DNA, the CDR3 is TGTGCCATCGGACAGGGGGTTACCTACGAGCAGTACTTC. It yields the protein CAIGQGVTYEQYF.

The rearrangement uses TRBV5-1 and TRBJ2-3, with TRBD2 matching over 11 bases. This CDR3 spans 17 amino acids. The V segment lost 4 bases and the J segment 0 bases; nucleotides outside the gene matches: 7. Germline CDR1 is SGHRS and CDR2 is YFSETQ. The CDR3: CASSRVSSGGSTDTQYF. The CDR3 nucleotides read TGCGCCAGCAGCAGGGTATCTAGCGGGGGGAGCACAGATACGCAGTATTTT.

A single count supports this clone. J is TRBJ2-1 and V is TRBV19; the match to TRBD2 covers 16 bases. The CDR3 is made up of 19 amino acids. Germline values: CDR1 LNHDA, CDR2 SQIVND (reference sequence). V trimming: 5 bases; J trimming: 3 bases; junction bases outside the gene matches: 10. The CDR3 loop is CASSRVPGLAGGRYNEQFF. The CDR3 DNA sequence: TGTGCCAGTAGTCGGGTACCGGGACTAGCGGGGGGGCGCTACAATGAGCAGTTCTTC.

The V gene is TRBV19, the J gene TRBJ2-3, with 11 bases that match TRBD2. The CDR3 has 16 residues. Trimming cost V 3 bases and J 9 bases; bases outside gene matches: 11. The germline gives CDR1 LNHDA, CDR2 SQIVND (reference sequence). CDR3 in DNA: TGTGCCAGTAGTATGTGGCCGTCCACTAGCGGGGGCACGCAGTATTTT. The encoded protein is CASSMWPSTSGGTQYF. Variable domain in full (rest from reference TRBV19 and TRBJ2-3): DGGITQSPKYLFRKEGQNVTLSCEQNLNHDAMYWYRQDPGQGLRLIYYSQIVNDFQKGDIAEGYSVSREKKESFPLTVTSAQKNPTAFYLCASSMWPSTSGGTQYFGPGTRLTVL.

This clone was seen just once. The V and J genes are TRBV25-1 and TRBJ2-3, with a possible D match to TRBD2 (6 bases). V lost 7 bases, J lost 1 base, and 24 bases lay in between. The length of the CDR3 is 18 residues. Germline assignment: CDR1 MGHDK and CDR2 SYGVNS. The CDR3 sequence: CASTPWTSGDGGTDTQYF. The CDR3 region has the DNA TGTGCCAGCACTCCATGGACCTCGGGGGATGGGGGCACAGATACGCAGTATTTT.

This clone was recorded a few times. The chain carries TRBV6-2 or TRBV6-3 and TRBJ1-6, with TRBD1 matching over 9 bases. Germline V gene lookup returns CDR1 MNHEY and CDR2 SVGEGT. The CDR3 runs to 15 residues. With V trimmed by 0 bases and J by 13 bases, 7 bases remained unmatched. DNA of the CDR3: TGTGCCAGCAGTTACTCTGGACAGGGGAGGCATCCCCTCCACTTT. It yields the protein CASSYSGQGRHPLHF.

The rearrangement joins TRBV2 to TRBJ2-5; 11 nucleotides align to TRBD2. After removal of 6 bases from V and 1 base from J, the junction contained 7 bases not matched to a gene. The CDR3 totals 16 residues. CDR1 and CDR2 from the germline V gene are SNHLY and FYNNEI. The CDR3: CASSAPGLAAQETQYF. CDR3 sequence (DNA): TGTGCCAGCAGCGCACCGGGACTAGCGGCCCAAGAGACCCAGTACTTC.

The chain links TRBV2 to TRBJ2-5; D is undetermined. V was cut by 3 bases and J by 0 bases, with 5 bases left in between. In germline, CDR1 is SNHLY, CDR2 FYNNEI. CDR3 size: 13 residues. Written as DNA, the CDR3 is TGTGCCAGCAGTGACCTGTACCAAGAGACCCAGTACTTC. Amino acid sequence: CASSDLYQETQYF.

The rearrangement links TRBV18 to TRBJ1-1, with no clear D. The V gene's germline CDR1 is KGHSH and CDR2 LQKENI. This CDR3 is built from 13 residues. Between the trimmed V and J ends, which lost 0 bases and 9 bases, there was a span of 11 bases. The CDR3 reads CASSPPTSSQAFF. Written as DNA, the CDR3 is TGTGCCAGCTCACCACCGACTTCTAGTCAAGCTTTCTTT.

CDR3 sequence: CASNSADSRGGILSYEQYF. The CDR3 region has the DNA TGTGCCAGCAATTCCGCCGATAGCCGGGGGGGGATCTTGTCCTACGAGCAGTACTTC. The V and J genes are TRBV9 and TRBJ2-7; 8 nucleotides align to TRBD2. With 6 bases clipped from V and 1 base from J, the junction kept 21 bases outside the gene matches. This CDR3 spans 19 amino acids. The germline V gene has CDR1 SGDLS and CDR2 YYNGEE.

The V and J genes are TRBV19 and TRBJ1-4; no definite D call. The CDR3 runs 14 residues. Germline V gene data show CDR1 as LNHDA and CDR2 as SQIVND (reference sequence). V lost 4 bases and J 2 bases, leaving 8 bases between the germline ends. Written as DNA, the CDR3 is TGTGCCAGTAGTACGGTGGGCACTAATGAAAAACTGTTTTTT. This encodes CASSTVGTNEKLFF.

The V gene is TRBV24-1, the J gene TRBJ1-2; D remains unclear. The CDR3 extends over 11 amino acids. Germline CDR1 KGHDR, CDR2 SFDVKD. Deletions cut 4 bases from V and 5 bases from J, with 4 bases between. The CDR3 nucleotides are TGTGCCACCAGTGACGGGTATGGCTACACCTTC. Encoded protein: CATSDGYGYTF.

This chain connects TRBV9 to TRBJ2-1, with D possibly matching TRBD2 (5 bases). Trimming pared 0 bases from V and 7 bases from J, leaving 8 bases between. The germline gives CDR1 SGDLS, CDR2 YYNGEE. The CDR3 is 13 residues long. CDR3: CASSVGGWNEQFF. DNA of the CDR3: TGTGCCAGCAGCGTAGGCGGGTGGAATGAGCAGTTCTTC.